Below, 9 T cell receptor beta chains from the same sample are listed, as sequenced in a study of T cells in Graves' hyperthyroidism and ophthalmopathy. Authors of the study amplified TCR beta CDR3 regions from RNA transcripts. HTBI primers were used for first-round RT-PCR of the TCR CDR3. From the multiplex PCR reads, TCRdb called clonotypes with MiXCR, one entry per CDR3 protein. This sample has some 270,000 distinct CDR3 sequences, with about 13% found just once. The sequencing input was blood. Receptors originate from a woman between 35 and 50 years old with Graves' hyperthyroidism.

This clonotype was detected ten times or more. The CDR3 DNA reads TGTGCCAGCACCACAGAATCCTATAGCAATCAGCCCCAGCATTTT. Protein: CASTTESYSNQPQHF. The chain links TRBV6-9 to TRBJ1-5; D gene ambiguous. Trimming left V 7 bases short and J 0 bases short, with 13 bases between. Germline-derived CDR1 and CDR2 are MNHGY and SVAAGI. The length of the CDR3 is 15 residues.

This clonotype was recorded many times. J is TRBJ1-5 and V is TRBV12-3 or TRBV12-4, with unresolved D. The CDR3 length is 14 residues. The V gene lost 3 bases and the J gene lost 2 bases, with 8 bases spanning the gap. The CDR3 sequence: CASSFGQGNQPQHF. CDR3 sequence (DNA): TGTGCCAGCAGTTTTGGGCAGGGCAATCAGCCCCAGCATTTT.

This clonotype was seen only a few times. The chain links TRBV20-1 to TRBJ1-6, with TRBD1 matching over 11 bases. CDR3 length: 16 residues. CDR1 is DFQATT, CDR2 SNEGSKA, per germline (reference sequence). The V gene end was trimmed by 0 bases and the J gene end by 9 bases; junction bases not matched to a gene: 7. The CDR3 coding sequence is TGCAGTGCTAGAGATCGGCGGGGACAGGGGGGTTCACCCCTCCACTTT. It translates to CSARDRRGQGGSPLHF.

The chain is built from TRBV6-6 and TRBJ2-1; D might be TRBD1 (5 bases). The CDR3 consists of 15 residues. Germline CDR1 is MNHNY and CDR2 is SVGAGI (reference sequence). The ends were cut back, 0 bases at V and 0 bases at J, with 6 bases in the middle. CDR3 protein: CASSYSQGSYNEQFF. The CDR3 DNA is TGTGCCAGCAGTTACTCCCAGGGCTCCTACAATGAGCAGTTCTTC.

The rearrangement uses TRBV6-1 and TRBJ1-4, with TRBD1 matching over 11 bases. J gave up 4 bases and V 7 bases, and 14 bases lay outside the gene matches. The CDR3 sequence is 18 residues long. Germline assignment: CDR1 MNHNS and CDR2 SASEGT. The CDR3 loop reads CASNHGGTGGPNNEKLFF. The CDR3 region has the DNA TGTGCCAGCAATCACGGAGGGACAGGGGGTCCGAATAATGAAAAACTGTTTTTT.

This clonotype occurred many times. The V call is TRBV7-2, the J call TRBJ1-4; D gene unclear. The V gene's germline CDR1 is SGHTA and CDR2 FQGNSA. V shed 6 bases and J shed 5 bases, with 10 bases lying between them. This CDR3 contains 13 residues. The CDR3 sequence: CASRSGVNEKLFF. The CDR3 nucleotides are TGTGCCAGCAGGTCCGGTGTCAATGAAAAACTGTTTTTT.

The chain recombines TRBV5-1 with TRBJ1-2; D gene ambiguous. CDR3 length equals 15 residues. V lost 3 bases and J 7 bases, leaving 19 bases between the germline ends. Germline CDR1 reads SGHRS; CDR2 reads YFSETQ. The CDR3 nucleotides read TGCGCCAGCAGCTCCCTCGAAAACCCCAGGAGTGGCTACACCTTC. It yields the protein CASSSLENPRSGYTF. Using reference TRBV5-1 and TRBJ1-2 for the parts outside the CDR3, the full variable domain is KAGVTQTPRYLIKTRGQQVTLSCSPISGHRSVSWYQQTPGQGLQFLFEYFSETQRNKGNFPGRFSGRQFSNSRSEMNVSTLELGDSALYLCASSSLENPRSGYTFGSGTRLTVV.

The rearrangement joins TRBV5-6 to TRBJ2-1; D is uncertain. Looked up from germline, CDR1 is SGHDT and CDR2 is YYEEEE. V lost 1 base and J 8 bases, leaving 7 bases between the germline ends. This CDR3 has 12 amino acids. The CDR3 nucleotides are TGTGCCAGCAGCTTGAGCCCCGATGAGCAGTTCTTC. Translating it yields CASSLSPDEQFF.

The chain employs TRBV5-4 and TRBJ2-1, with D maybe TRBD2 (5 bases). CDR1 is SGHNT and CDR2 is YYREEE in the germline V gene (reference sequence). Trimming left V 4 bases short and J 2 bases short, with 16 bases between. This CDR3 is 16 amino acids long. As DNA, the CDR3 is TGTGCCAGCAGCCGGGAAGGGAGAAGTGCCTACAATGAGCAGTTCTTC. This codes for CASSREGRSAYNEQFF.